This T cell receptor (beta chain) is from a study of T cells in localized non-small cell lung cancer. Only in-frame clones appear in the TCRdb table, and some are missing; sequencing was by immunoSEQ multiplex PCR. Among 15,000 to 25,000 clones listed, approximately 89% were seen once. The CDR3 loop spans 13 amino acids. Trimming took off 2 bases at V and 14 bases at J, with 16 bases between the two ends. Germline V lookup: CDR1 MNHNY, CDR2 SVGAGI (reference sequence). V usage is TRBV6-6 and J usage is TRBJ2-1; a weak D match, TRBD1 (6 bases). This TCR was recovered from a man aged 40 to 70 with stage I lung adenocarcinoma. The input for sequencing was peripheral blood, taken before any cancer treatment. The CDR3 DNA follows: TGTGCCAGCAGTTACGGGGGCAGCCCTAAGGAGTTCTTC. This encodes CASSYGGSPKEFF.